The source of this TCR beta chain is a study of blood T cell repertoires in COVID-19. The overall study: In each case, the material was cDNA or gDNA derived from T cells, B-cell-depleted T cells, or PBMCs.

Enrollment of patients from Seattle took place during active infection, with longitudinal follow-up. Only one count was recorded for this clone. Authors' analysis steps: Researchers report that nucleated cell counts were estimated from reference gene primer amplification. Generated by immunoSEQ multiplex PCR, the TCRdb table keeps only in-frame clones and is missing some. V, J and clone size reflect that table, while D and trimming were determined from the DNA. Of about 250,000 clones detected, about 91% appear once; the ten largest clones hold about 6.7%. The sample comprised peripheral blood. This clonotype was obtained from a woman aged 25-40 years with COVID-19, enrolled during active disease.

Written as DNA, the CDR3 is TGTGCCAGCACCCACCAACTGGGGGACAGAAAGGACGAGCAGTACTTC. Translated, it gives CASTHQLGDRKDEQYF. The genes are TRBV28 and TRBJ2-7; 7 nucleotides match TRBD1. Germline trimming cut 7 bases from V and 5 bases from J; bases unmatched to any gene: 17. Per germline, CDR1 MDHEN and CDR2 SYDVKM. This CDR3 spans 16 amino acids. Based on the CDR3 plus reference TRBV28 and TRBJ2-7, the full variable domain is DVKVTQSSRYLVKRTGEKVFLECVQDMDHENMFWYRQDPGLGLRLIYFSYDVKMKEKGDIPEGYSVSREKKERFSLILESASTNQTSMYLCASTHQLGDRKDEQYFGPGTRLTVT.